Shown below are 17 T cell receptor beta chains from a single sample sequenced in a study of Tregs in tolerant kidney transplant recipients (dated by TCRdb to between 2019 and 2020). Receptor libraries were prepared by the immunoSEQ multiplex PCR assay. What TCRdb holds here is the immuneACCESS table cut down to in-frame rearrangements. Part of the clones is not present; checked against another copy, under half of the missing clones reflect an unresolved V gene, and the others are unexplained. The sample profile shows 50,000 or so clones; about 89% of them were found once. In total, the top ten clones hold 0.55% to 0.85% of the sample. Sequenced: Tregs from blood. Receptor source: a human donor in good health.

This clone was counted a single time. A junction boundary mismatches the germline segment, possibly from a read error. The V and J genes are TRBV6-4 and TRBJ2-3; D possibly uses TRBD1 or TRBD2 (5 bases each). The germline CDR1 and CDR2 sequences are MRHNA and SNTAGT. The CDR3 contains 16 residues. The CDR3 coding sequence is TGTGCCGGCAGTCCCACGGGGCTAGGGGGCACAGATACGCAGTATTTT. It is translated as CAGSPTGLGGTDTQYF.

The chain links TRBV5-4 to TRBJ2-7, with D possibly TRBD2 on 6 matching bases. CDR1 and CDR2 from the germline V gene are SGHNT and YYREEE (reference sequence). V was cut by 1 base and J by 2 bases, with 16 bases left in between. The CDR3 extends over 16 amino acids. In DNA form, the CDR3 reads TGTGCCAGCAGCTTGCGGTCCGGGACTTATACCTACGAGCAGTACTTC. Its protein product is CASSLRSGTYTYEQYF.

The J gene is TRBJ2-5, the V gene TRBV19, with a weak D call TRBD1 (6 bases). Looked up from germline, CDR1 is LNHDA and CDR2 is SQIVND (reference sequence). Trimming removed 9 bases at V and 7 bases at J, with 18 bases between. The CDR3 runs 13 residues. CDR3 sequence reads: CASGQGTRGTQYF. The CDR3 coding sequence is TGTGCCAGCGGGCAGGGGACCAGGGGGACCCAGTACTTC.

This clone was observed a handful of times. V and J are TRBV6-1 and TRBJ2-7; no reliable D call. In germline, CDR1 is MNHNS, CDR2 SASEGT. Trimming shortened V by 6 bases and J by 0 bases, and 12 bases separated the two germline ends. The CDR3 contains 14 residues. The CDR3 spells CASREQQSSYEQYF. The CDR3 DNA is TGTGCCAGCAGAGAACAGCAAAGCTCCTACGAGCAGTACTTC.

The chain recombines TRBV7-9 with TRBJ2-1; 11 bases agree with TRBD2. The junction had 4 bases not matched to a gene; V was cut back by 5 bases and J by 4 bases. The CDR3 consists of 15 residues. Germline V gene lookup returns CDR1 SEHNR and CDR2 FQNEAQ (reference sequence). The CDR3 nucleotides are TGTGCCAGCAGCGAGGGACTAGCGGTATACAATGAGCAGTTCTTC. Translating it yields CASSEGLAVYNEQFF.

The chain couples TRBV7-9 to TRBJ1-6; 11 nucleotides match TRBD1. The ends lost 5 bases at V and 8 bases at J; junction bases unmatched: 5. This CDR3 spans 15 amino acids. Per the germline V gene, CDR1 is SEHNR and CDR2 is FQNEAQ (reference sequence). CDR3 amino acids: CASSLRDRGDSPLHF. The CDR3 DNA follows: TGTGCCAGCAGCCTCCGGGACAGGGGGGATTCACCCCTCCACTTT.

The chain is built from TRBV11-2 and TRBJ1-1, with D tentatively TRBD1 (6 bases). This CDR3 is built from 14 residues. Germline V CDR1 and CDR2: SGHAT, FQNNGV. Trimming shortened V by 5 bases and J by 1 base, and 11 bases separated the two germline ends. CDR3 region: CASSRQASNTEAFF. The CDR3 nucleotides read TGTGCCAGCAGCAGACAGGCATCGAACACTGAAGCTTTCTTT.

The chain links TRBV6-5 to TRBJ2-7; the D gene could be TRBD1 or TRBD2 (6 bases each). Trimming took 6 bases from V and 7 from J, leaving 16 bases between them. The V gene's germline CDR1 is MNHEY and CDR2 SVGAGI. The CDR3 extends over 13 amino acids. The CDR3 DNA is TGTGCCAGCAGGGGACACGGCCGGGAGGAGCAGTACTTC. Protein product: CASRGHGREEQYF.

This clone has just one count. V gene TRBV5-1 combines with J gene TRBJ2-3, with TRBD2 matching 15 bases. Unmatched junction bases numbered 3, after V lost 0 bases and J lost 4 bases. CDR3 size: 17 residues. Per the germline V gene, CDR1 is SGHRS and CDR2 is YFSETQ. DNA of the CDR3: TGCGCCAGCAGCTTGGGGACTAGCGGGAGGGGTGCAGATACGCAGTATTTT. It yields the protein CASSLGTSGRGADTQYF.

The chain employs TRBV30 and TRBJ2-7, with D possibly TRBD1 on 6 matching bases. V lost 2 bases, J lost 12 bases, and 20 bases lay in between. The CDR3 consists of 13 residues. Looked up from germline, CDR1 is GTSNPN and CDR2 is SVGIG (reference sequence). CDR3 region: CAWSYQGPARRYF. CDR3 nucleotides: TGTGCCTGGAGTTACCAGGGGCCCGCCCGGCGGTACTTC.

V is TRBV5-1 and J is TRBJ2-7; D gene uncertain. Trimming took 4 bases from V and 6 from J, leaving 20 bases between them. Germline V gene data show CDR1 as SGHRS and CDR2 as YFSETQ. This CDR3 is built from 15 residues. CDR3 DNA: TGCGCCAGCAGCAAAGAGGCAGTGAACCCGACCGAGCAGTACTTC. This codes for CASSKEAVNPTEQYF.

The chain employs TRBV4-2 and TRBJ1-1; 8 nucleotides align to TRBD1. With 4 bases clipped from V and 4 bases from J, the junction kept 5 bases outside the gene matches. Germline-derived CDR1 and CDR2 are LGHNA and YNFKEQ. The CDR3 totals 14 residues. The CDR3 sequence: CASSLRTGTTEAFF. The DNA for the CDR3 is TGTGCCAGCAGCCTTAGGACAGGGACCACTGAAGCTTTCTTT.

The gene calls are TRBV30 and TRBJ2-1; D is possibly TRBD2 (7 bases). Germline CDR1 and CDR2: GTSNPN and SVGIG (reference sequence). Trimming stripped 5 bases from V and 7 bases from J, with 18 bases between. The CDR3 runs 14 residues. CDR3 in amino acids: CAWCPRGGSNEQFF. The CDR3 DNA reads TGTGCCTGGTGTCCAAGGGGGGGCTCGAATGAGCAGTTCTTC. Together with reference TRBV30 and TRBJ2-1, the CDR3 gives the full variable domain: SQTIHQWPATLVQPVGSPLSLECTVEGTSNPNLYWYRQAAGRGLQLLFYSVGIGQISSEVPQNLSASRPQDRQFILSSKKLLLSDSGFYLCAWCPRGGSNEQFFGPGTRLTVL.

The chain joins TRBV6-5 to TRBJ1-5; D is undetermined. V shed 0 bases and J shed 2 bases, with 8 bases lying between them. Germline V CDR1 and CDR2: MNHEY, SVGAGI. This CDR3 is 15 amino acids long. CDR3 residues: CASSYSNQGNQPQHF. The CDR3 DNA follows: TGTGCCAGCAGTTACTCGAATCAGGGCAATCAGCCCCAGCATTTT.

The rearrangement joins TRBV2 to TRBJ1-4; D is unresolved. The V gene's germline CDR1 is SNHLY and CDR2 FYNNEI. The length of the CDR3 is 14 residues. The ends were cut back, 6 bases at V and 0 bases at J, with 8 bases in the middle. CDR3 nucleotides: TGTGCCAGCAGCCGATATGCAACTAATGAAAAACTGTTTTTT. It encodes CASSRYATNEKLFF. The whole variable domain, filled in from reference TRBV2 and TRBJ1-4, reads EPEVTQTPSHQVTQMGQEVILRCVPISNHLYFYWYRQILGQKVEFLVSFYNNEISEKSEIFDDQFSVERPDGSNFTLKIRSTKLEDSAMYFCASSRYATNEKLFFGSGTQLSVL.

The chain carries TRBV7-9 and TRBJ2-5; D may be TRBD2 (5 bases). V was pared by 3 bases and J by 1 base, with 6 bases between. The length of the CDR3 is 13 residues. Per the germline V gene, CDR1 is SEHNR and CDR2 is FQNEAQ (reference sequence). CDR3 region: CASSLGSQETQYF. The CDR3 DNA is TGTGCCAGCAGCTTGGGGAGCCAAGAGACCCAGTACTTC.

The chain combines TRBV11-2 with TRBJ1-4, with 7 bases lining up with TRBD1. Germline V lookup: CDR1 SGHAT, CDR2 FQNNGV. V was clipped by 5 bases and J by 4 bases; unmatched bases: 7. CDR3 size: 15 residues. The CDR3, as DNA: TGTGCCAGCAGCGGGGGGACAGTTTATAATGAAAAACTGTTTTTT. Its translation: CASSGGTVYNEKLFF.